This TCR beta chain was observed in a study of blood T cell repertoires in COVID-19. Across the whole study: The United States, Italy and Spain supplied acute and convalescent COVID-19 samples. From T cells, B-cell-depleted T cells, or PBMCs came the material, which was cDNA or gDNA.

This table comes from immunoSEQ multiplex PCR, and its TCRdb copy is limited to in-frame clones, with some not included. The sample lists around 260,000 clones, 86% occurring once. This CDR3 has 14 residues. The V gene's germline CDR1 is SNHLY and CDR2 FYNNEI. V lost 8 bases to trimming and J lost 1 base; unmatched junction nucleotides: 6. Material: peripheral blood. This clonotype originated in a young man with active or convalescent COVID-19. V gene TRBV2 combines with J gene TRBJ2-3; 7 bases align to TRBD1. The CDR3 DNA is TGTGCCAGCGCCCGACAGGGCGGCACAGATACGCAGTATTTT. Its translation is CASARQGGTDTQYF.